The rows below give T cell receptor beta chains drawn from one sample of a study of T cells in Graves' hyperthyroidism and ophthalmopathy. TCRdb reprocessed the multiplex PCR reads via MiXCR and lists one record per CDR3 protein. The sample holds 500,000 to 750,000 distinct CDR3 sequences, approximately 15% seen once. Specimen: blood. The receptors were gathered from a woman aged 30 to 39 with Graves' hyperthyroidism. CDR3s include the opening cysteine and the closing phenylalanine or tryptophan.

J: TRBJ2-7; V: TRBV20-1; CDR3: CSATPAAGGSYEQYF
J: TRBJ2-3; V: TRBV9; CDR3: CASSVFAQGNPDTQYF
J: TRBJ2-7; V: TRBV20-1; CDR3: CSARGGRGYEQYF
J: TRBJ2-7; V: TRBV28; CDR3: CASRGTAGGWEQYF
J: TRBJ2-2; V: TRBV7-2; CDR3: CASSLVSGTSGVVGAGELFF
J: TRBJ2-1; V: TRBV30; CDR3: CAWSGAGGRLHEQFF
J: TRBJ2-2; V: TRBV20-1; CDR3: CSARPPGQGGTGELFF
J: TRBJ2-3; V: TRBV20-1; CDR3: CSARVLDTQYF
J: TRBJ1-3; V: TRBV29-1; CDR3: CSVEDRRNSGNTIYF
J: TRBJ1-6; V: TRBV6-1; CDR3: CASRGDPPLHF
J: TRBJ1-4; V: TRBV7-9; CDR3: CASSSRMRADIPEGYHEKLFF
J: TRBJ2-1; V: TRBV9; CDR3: CASSVRTTGGEQFF
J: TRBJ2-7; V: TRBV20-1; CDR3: CSARTYSYEQYF
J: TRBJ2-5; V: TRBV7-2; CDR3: CASSLERARGSQYF
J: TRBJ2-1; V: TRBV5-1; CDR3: CASRRDRGLTPEQFF
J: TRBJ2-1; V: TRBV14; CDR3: CASSHGTVRTNEQFF
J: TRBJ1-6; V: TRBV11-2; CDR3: CASSFPLRGGNSPLHF
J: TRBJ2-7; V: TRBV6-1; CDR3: CASSENRGAYEQYF
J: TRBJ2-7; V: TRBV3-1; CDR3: CASTRTGGVYEQYF
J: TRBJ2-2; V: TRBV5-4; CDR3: CASSFGLQNTGELFF
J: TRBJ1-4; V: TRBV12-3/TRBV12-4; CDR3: CASSFRVGDRVGEKLFF
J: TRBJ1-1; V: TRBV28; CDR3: CASSGRGVTEAFF
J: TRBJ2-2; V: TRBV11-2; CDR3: CASRGGQGNTGELFF
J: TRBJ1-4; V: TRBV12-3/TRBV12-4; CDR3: CASSSSGRNEKLFF
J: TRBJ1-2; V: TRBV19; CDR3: CASGRSWGSGYTF
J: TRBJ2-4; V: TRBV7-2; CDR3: CASSPWGEGSRNIQYF
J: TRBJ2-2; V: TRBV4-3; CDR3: CASSQEGVNTGELFF
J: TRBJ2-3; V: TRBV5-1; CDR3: CASSLGGGGATDTQYF
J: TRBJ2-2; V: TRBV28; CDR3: CASSLPAGVGTGELFF
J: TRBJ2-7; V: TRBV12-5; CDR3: CASGSELGEQYF
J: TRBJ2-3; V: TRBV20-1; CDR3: CSAGTAGTDTQYF
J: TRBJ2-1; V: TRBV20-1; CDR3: CSARPSGDNEQFF
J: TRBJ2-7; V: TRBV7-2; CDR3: CASSPVGDREQYF
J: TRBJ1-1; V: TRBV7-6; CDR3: CASSVTGATEAFF
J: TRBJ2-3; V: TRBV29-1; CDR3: CSTTSGRGTDTQYF
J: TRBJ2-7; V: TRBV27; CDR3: CASSLRLAGGPGEQYF
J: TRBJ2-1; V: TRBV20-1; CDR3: CSALAAYNEQFF
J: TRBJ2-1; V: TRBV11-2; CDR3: CASSNSGTSVYNEQFF
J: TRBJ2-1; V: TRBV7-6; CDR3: CASSRLAGVPAPYNEQFF
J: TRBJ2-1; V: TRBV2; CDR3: CASSEVGEQFF
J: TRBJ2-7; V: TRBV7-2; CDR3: CASSPSRERDLSYEQYF
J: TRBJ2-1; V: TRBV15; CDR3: CATSRGGTYNEQFF
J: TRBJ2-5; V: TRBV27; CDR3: CATGIGGRETQYF
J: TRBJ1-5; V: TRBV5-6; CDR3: CASSLIDQPQHF
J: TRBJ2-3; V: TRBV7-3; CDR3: CASGLAGDTQYF
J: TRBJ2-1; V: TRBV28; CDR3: CASLTAAEQFF
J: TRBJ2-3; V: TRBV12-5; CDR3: CASGLVGAGTTDTQYF
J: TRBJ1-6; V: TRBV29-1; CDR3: CSVRDRPVDSPLHF
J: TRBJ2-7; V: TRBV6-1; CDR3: CASRATSGSYEQYF
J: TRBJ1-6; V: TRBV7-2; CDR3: CASARREGFYNSPLHF
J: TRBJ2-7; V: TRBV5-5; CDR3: CASSLTGQLYEQYF
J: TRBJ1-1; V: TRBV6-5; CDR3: CASSYRDREGEAFF
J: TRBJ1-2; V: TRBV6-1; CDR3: CASSETTFYGYTF
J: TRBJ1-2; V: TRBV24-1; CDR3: CATSDLGQGNSYGYTF
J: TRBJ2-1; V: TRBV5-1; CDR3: CASSFAAGSYNEQFF